What follows is one T cell receptor beta chain and its context. Individuals drawn from approximately 26 US areas were about 18 to 95 years old. Some clones are missing from TCRdb's copy, which holds only in-frame ones; the method was immunoSEQ multiplex PCR. The repertoire holds under 450,000 clones, with under 85% as singletons. This sample stems from a study of blood T cell repertoires in COVID-19. Study information: T cells, B-cell-depleted T cells, or PBMCs supplied cDNA or gDNA.

Trimming pared 4 bases from V and 3 bases from J, leaving 9 bases between. Germline-derived CDR1 and CDR2 are SQVTM and ANQGSEA. CDR3 size: 13 residues. This chain links TRBV29-1 with TRBJ1-4; weak D call: TRBD1 (6 bases). This TCR came from a woman between 50 and 59 years old who had recovered from COVID-19. The sequencing sample was made of PBMCs or T cells enriched from blood (not recorded which). This CDR3 is CSVVWTANEKLFF. The CDR3 nucleotides are TGCAGCGTTGTTTGGACAGCTAATGAAAAACTGTTTTTT. Filled out from reference TRBV29-1 and TRBJ1-4, the complete variable domain reads SAVISQKPSRDICQRGTSLTIQCQVDSQVTMMFWYRQQPGQSLTLIATANQGSEATYESGFVIDKFPISRPNLTFSTLTVSNMSPEDSSIYLCSVVWTANEKLFFGSGTQLSVL.